This entry lists 10 T cell receptor beta chains sequenced from one sample in a study of metastatic and nonmetastatic thyroid tumors. Not a single patient had been given any form of treatment at any point before undergoing thyroid surgery. Via MiXCR, TCRdb re-called the PCR reads. The sample has about 90,000 clones, about 9.1% seen once; the top ten hold 8.8%. Sequences were obtained from blood. The receptors come from a female donor with papillary thyroid cancer or a benign thyroid nodule (not recorded which). Some clones in this sample may be carry-over from other donors' samples.

This clone appeared many times. The gene calls are TRBV7-3 and TRBJ2-7; D is perhaps TRBD1 (6 bases). The CDR3 length is 15 residues. CDR1 and CDR2 (germline): SGHTA, FQGTGA. The V end lost 2 bases, the J end lost 3 bases, and 14 bases lay between the germline ends. The CDR3 sequence: CASSLLPGAIYEQYF. CDR3 DNA: TGTGCCAGCAGCTTACTTCCAGGGGCGATCTACGAGCAGTACTTC.

There are many counts of this clone. The chain employs TRBV10-1 and TRBJ2-5; TRBD2 matches 11 bases. The CDR3 extends over 16 amino acids. Germline lookup yields CDR1 WNHNN and CDR2 SYGVQD (reference sequence). V was pared by 4 bases and J by 2 bases, with 6 bases of the junction left unmatched. Here the CDR3 reads CASSGGTSGLQETQYF. The CDR3 bases are TGCGCCAGCAGTGGTGGGACTAGCGGACTACAAGAGACCCAGTACTTC.

Ten or more counts support this clone. This chain joins TRBV6-2 or TRBV6-3 and TRBJ2-1; the D is unclear. This CDR3 is 11 amino acids long. Germline V gives CDR1 MNHEY, CDR2 SVGEGT. With 4 bases removed from V and 9 bases from J, the gap between germline ends came to 7 bases. The CDR3 spells CASSLKVEQFF. In nucleotides, the CDR3 is TGTGCCAGCAGTTTAAAAGTTGAGCAGTTCTTC.

This clone occurred many times. The chain links TRBV7-8 to TRBJ2-2; D call uncertain. The V gene's germline CDR1 is SGHVS and CDR2 FQNEAQ. The CDR3 covers 11 residues. Trimming took off 5 bases at V and 3 bases at J, with 1 base between the two ends. The CDR3: CASSHTGELFF. The DNA for the CDR3 is TGTGCCAGCAGCCACACCGGGGAGCTGTTTTTT.

This clone showed up many times. The chain has TRBV7-6 and TRBJ2-3, with 11 bases matching TRBD1. Per the germline V gene, CDR1 is SGHVS and CDR2 is FNYEAQ. Trimming took 7 bases from V and 5 from J; bases not matched to a gene: 8. The CDR3 totals 15 residues. The CDR3, as DNA: TGTGCCAGCAACCCAGGGACAGGGGGTCGAGATACGCAGTATTTT. This encodes CASNPGTGGRDTQYF.

The gene calls are TRBV20-1 and TRBJ1-2; no reliable D call. CDR3 size: 15 residues. The germline CDR1 and CDR2 sequences are DFQATT and SNEGSKA (reference sequence). V shed 2 bases and J shed 3 bases, with 16 bases lying between them. CDR3 DNA: TGCAGTGCTAGAACCCTCGGGCGCCAGGACTATGGCTACACCTTC. This translates into CSARTLGRQDYGYTF.

This clone was seen repeatedly, ten times or more. The chain employs TRBV19 and TRBJ2-7; possibly TRBD2 for D (6 bases). Germline V CDR1 and CDR2: LNHDA, SQIVND (reference sequence). The CDR3 has 16 amino acids. Trimming stripped 0 bases from V and 2 bases from J, with 14 bases between. The CDR3 DNA sequence: TGTGCCAGTAGTATAGATGTATCCCGGGGGACCTACGAGCAGTACTTC. Amino acids: CASSIDVSRGTYEQYF.

This clone was detected ten times or more. The chain recombines TRBV11-3 with TRBJ2-1; TRBD1 aligns across 10 bases. J lost 8 bases, V lost 6 bases, and 4 bases had no gene match. The CDR3 has 13 amino acids. Per the germline V gene, CDR1 is SGHNT and CDR2 is YENEEA. CDR3 region: CASSRDRGDEQFF. CDR3 DNA sequence: TGTGCCAGCAGTCGGGACAGGGGCGATGAGCAGTTCTTC.

This clone was detected many times. J is TRBJ2-7 and V is TRBV12-3 or TRBV12-4; TRBD1 matches 8 bases. The CDR3 has 15 residues. The ends lost 5 bases at V and 4 bases at J; junction bases unmatched: 10. For the CDR3, the DNA is TGTGCCAGCAGTAACAGGGACAGGAGAAAATACGAGCAGTACTTC. Protein sequence: CASSNRDRRKYEQYF.

There are a few counts of this clone. This could be a read error, since a much larger clone is one nucleotide away. Other DNA sequences within the sample encode an identical CDR3. The chain's CDR3 is CASSSGTGGRGNQPQHF. For the CDR3, the DNA is TGTGCCAGCAGTTCCGGGACAGGGGGTAGGGGCAATCAGCCACAGCATTTT. The chain employs TRBV28 and TRBJ1-5; 11 bases agree with TRBD1. CDR3 length: 17 amino acids. Germline V gene sequence: CDR1 MDHEN, CDR2 SYDVKM.